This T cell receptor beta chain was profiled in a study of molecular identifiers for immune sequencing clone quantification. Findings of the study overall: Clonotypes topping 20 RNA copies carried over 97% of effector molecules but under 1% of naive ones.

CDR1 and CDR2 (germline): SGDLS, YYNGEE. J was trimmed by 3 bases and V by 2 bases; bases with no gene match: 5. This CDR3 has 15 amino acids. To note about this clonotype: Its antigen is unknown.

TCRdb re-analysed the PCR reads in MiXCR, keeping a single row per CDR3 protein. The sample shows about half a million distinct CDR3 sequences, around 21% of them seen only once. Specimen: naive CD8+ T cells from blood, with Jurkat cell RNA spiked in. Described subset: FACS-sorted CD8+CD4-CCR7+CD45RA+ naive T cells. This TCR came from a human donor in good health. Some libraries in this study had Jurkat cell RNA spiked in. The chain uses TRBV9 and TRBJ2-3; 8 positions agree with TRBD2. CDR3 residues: CASSVSGGRTDTQYF. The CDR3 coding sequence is TGTGCCAGCAGCGTCAGCGGGGGTCGGACAGATACGCAGTATTTT.